This note documents a single TCR beta chain sequence. Antigen: not known. CDR3 length: 18 amino acids. V was clipped by 3 bases and J by 7 bases; unmatched bases: 17. Per the germline V gene, CDR1 is SNHLY and CDR2 is FYNNEI. The sample comes from a study of cytomegalovirus exposure and HLA in healthy donors. Study-wide findings and caveats: More clonal expansion characterized HLA-associated TCR beta chains than equally common others in a later analysis. TCR beta chain V- and J-gene trimming was linked, in a later analysis, to a missense variant in DCLRE1C. Despite most TCR sequences being rare, some public TCRs occurred in many donors.

The study ran its PCR with 60 Vbeta and 13 Jbeta primers. Study processing details: A follow-up analysis tallied tens of millions of unique TCR beta chains, roughly 11 million shared. The repertoire was sequenced with immunoSEQ multiplex PCR; TCRdb's copy has only in-frame clones and lacks some. The D gene and trimming were derived from the DNA, and the V and J assignments and clone size from that table. The table has about 140,000 clones, roughly 80% seen once; the top ten hold over 8.5%. The V call is TRBV2, the J call TRBJ1-1; 10 nucleotides agree with TRBD1. Sequenced sample: PBMCs. This TCR came from a woman aged 50 to 65 in good health and CMV-seropositive. CDR3 nucleotide sequence: TGTGCCAGCAGTGAGTTCTTTCCAACCTGGGACAGGGGTCTTGAAGCTTTCTTT. Encoded protein: CASSEFFPTWDRGLEAFF.